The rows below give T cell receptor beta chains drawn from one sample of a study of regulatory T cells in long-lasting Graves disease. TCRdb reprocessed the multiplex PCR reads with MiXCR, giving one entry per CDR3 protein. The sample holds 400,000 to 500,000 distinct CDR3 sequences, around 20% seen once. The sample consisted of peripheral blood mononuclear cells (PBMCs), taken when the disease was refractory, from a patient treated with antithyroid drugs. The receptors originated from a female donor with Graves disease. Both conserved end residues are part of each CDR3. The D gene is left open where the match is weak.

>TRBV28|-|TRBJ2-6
CASSFGYRSGANVLTF
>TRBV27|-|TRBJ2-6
CASSFTQGGNVLTF
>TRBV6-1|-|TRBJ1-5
CASSETADSNQPQHF
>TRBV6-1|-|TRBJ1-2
CASMDGRSGYGYTF
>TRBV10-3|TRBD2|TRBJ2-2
CAISALAGGSAGELFF
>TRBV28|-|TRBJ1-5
CASSNRDNQPQHF
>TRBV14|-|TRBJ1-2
CASSFPGQLYGYTF
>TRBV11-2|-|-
CASSLVHNEQFF
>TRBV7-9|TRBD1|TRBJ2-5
CASSHPRTGGRVETQYF
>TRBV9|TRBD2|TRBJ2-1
CASSVGSGSYNEQFF
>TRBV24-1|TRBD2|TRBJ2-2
CATSDIAGSTGELFF
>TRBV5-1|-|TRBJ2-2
CASSLDVPLHTGELFF
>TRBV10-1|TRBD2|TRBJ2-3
CASRVAGLITDTQYF
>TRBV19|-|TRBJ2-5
CASRGGHKQETQYF
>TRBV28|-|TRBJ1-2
CASSLNGRSAF
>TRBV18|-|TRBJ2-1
CASSPPIGSDNEQFF